A single sample gave rise to the 17 T cell receptor beta chains below, sequenced in a study of blood T cell repertoires in COVID-19. Clones were sequenced by immunoSEQ multiplex PCR, and TCRdb holds only the in-frame ones, with some missing. Counted here are hundreds of thousands of clones, 75% to 90% occurring once; the ten biggest clones make up approximately 2.2%. Material: peripheral blood. These receptors all come from a woman under 40 who had recovered from COVID-19.

The chain recombines TRBV5-1 with TRBJ1-4, with TRBD1 as a possible D gene (5 bases). V dropped 0 bases and J dropped 2 bases, with 14 bases sitting between them. Germline lookup yields CDR1 SGHRS and CDR2 YFSETQ. The CDR3 loop spans 17 amino acids. The CDR3 is CASSLDPPAGTNEKLFF. CDR3 DNA: TGCGCCAGCAGCTTGGACCCCCCCGCAGGGACTAATGAAAAACTGTTTTTT. The variable domain in full, with the rest retrieved from reference TRBV5-1 and TRBJ1-4, is KAGVTQTPRYLIKTRGQQVTLSCSPISGHRSVSWYQQTPGQGLQFLFEYFSETQRNKGNFPGRFSGRQFSNSRSEMNVSTLELGDSALYLCASSLDPPAGTNEKLFFGSGTQLSVL.

The genes are TRBV4-1 and TRBJ2-1, with 11 nucleotides matching TRBD2. CDR3 size: 14 residues. V shed 3 bases and J 12 bases; nucleotides not matched to a gene: 7. Per germline, CDR1 MGHRA and CDR2 YSYEKL. The CDR3 nucleotides read TGCGCCAGCAGCCAGGGTGGACTAGCGGGTTGGCAGTTCTTC. Translated: CASSQGGLAGWQFF.

This clone showed up just once. The chain links TRBV5-6 to TRBJ1-3, with 9 bases aligning to TRBD1. The CDR3 is 14 residues long. J lost 8 bases, V lost 1 base, and 4 bases had no gene match. CDR1 is SGHDT, CDR2 YYEEEE, per germline. In nucleotides, the CDR3 is TGTGCCAGCAGCTTGACAGGGGGCGAGGACACCATATATTTT. It codes for CASSLTGGEDTIYF.

This chain connects TRBV7-9 to TRBJ1-1; no firm D call. Germline CDR1 reads SEHNR; CDR2 reads FQNEAQ (reference sequence). This CDR3 comprises 14 residues. Trimming took off 6 bases at V and 3 bases at J, with 14 bases between the two ends. CDR3: CASRPTAGYTEAFF. In DNA, the CDR3 is TGTGCCAGCAGGCCCACCGCGGGGTACACTGAAGCTTTCTTT.

The chain combines TRBV15 with TRBJ2-7, with TRBD1 matching 7 bases. The V segment lost 6 bases and the J segment 0 bases; nucleotides outside the gene matches: 5. Germline CDR1 reads LNHNV; CDR2 reads YYDKDF (reference sequence). The CDR3 has 14 residues. CDR3: CATRETGYSYEQYF. DNA of the CDR3: TGTGCCACCAGGGAGACAGGGTACTCCTACGAGCAGTACTTC.

The chain is built from TRBV6-5 and TRBJ2-5, with 12 bases that match TRBD2. Trimming took 5 bases from V and 5 from J; bases not matched to a gene: 6. The CDR3 loop spans 15 amino acids. Germline CDR1 MNHEY, CDR2 SVGAGI. The CDR3 DNA reads as TGTGCCAGCAGTAGACTAGCGGGGGCCTCGGAGACCCAGTACTTC. This encodes CASSRLAGASETQYF.

This chain joins TRBV5-1 and TRBJ2-7; D ambiguous. CDR1 SGHRS and CDR2 YFSETQ come from the germline V gene. CDR3 length equals 14 residues. Trimming removed 4 bases from V and 3 bases from J, with 14 bases in between. The CDR3 here is CASSPAETYYEQYF. CDR3 DNA: TGCGCCAGCAGCCCCGCCGAGACTTACTACGAGCAGTACTTC.

CDR3 sequence: CASSFGRNTDTQYF. CDR3 coding DNA: TGTGCCAGCAGTTTTGGGAGGAACACAGATACGCAGTATTTT. The chain uses TRBV27 and TRBJ2-3; D is possibly TRBD2 (6 bases). V dropped 3 bases and J dropped 2 bases, with 9 bases sitting between them. CDR1 and CDR2 from the germline V gene are MNHEY and SMNVEV (reference sequence). This CDR3 has 14 amino acids.

The chain employs TRBV5-4 and TRBJ2-7, with 12 bases identical to TRBD2. Per germline, CDR1 SGHNT and CDR2 YYREEE (reference sequence). Germline trimming cut 0 bases from V and 3 bases from J; bases unmatched to any gene: 7. The CDR3 has 17 amino acids. The CDR3 loop reads CASSLGASGGAIYEQYF. The CDR3 DNA reads TGTGCCAGCAGCTTGGGGGCTAGCGGGGGGGCCATCTACGAGCAGTACTTC.

CDR3 in DNA: TGTGCCAGCAGCTTAGACGGGACAGCGTCTAAGTACGAGCAGTACTTC. It codes for CASSLDGTASKYEQYF. The genes are TRBV7-2 and TRBJ2-7, with 7 bases matching TRBD1. The CDR3 spans 16 residues. V gave up 1 base and J gave up 4 bases; unmatched junction bases: 10. Looked up from germline, CDR1 is SGHTA and CDR2 is FQGNSA.

The chain joins TRBV12-3 or TRBV12-4 to TRBJ1-1; a weak D match, TRBD1 (5 bases). The CDR3 has 13 residues. Trimming removed 7 bases from V and 8 bases from J, with 17 bases in between. The CDR3 DNA sequence: TGTGCCAGCACCTCATGGGGGGGGATCGAAGCTTTCTTT. It yields the protein CASTSWGGIEAFF.

The chain carries TRBV5-4 and TRBJ1-1; 8 nucleotides agree with TRBD1. The CDR3 is 14 residues long. V shed 4 bases, J shed 1 base, and the junction held 3 bases outside the gene matches. Germline CDR1 and CDR2: SGHNT and YYREEE (reference sequence). The CDR3 loop reads CASSQGQANTEAFF. The CDR3 region has the DNA TGTGCCAGCAGCCAGGGACAGGCGAACACTGAAGCTTTCTTT.

CDR3 sequence: CASSFVQGEETQYF. CDR3 bases: TGTGCCAGCAGCTTTGTTCAGGGGGAAGAGACCCAGTACTTC. The chain is built from TRBV5-6 and TRBJ2-5, with 7 bases lining up with TRBD1. The CDR3 sequence is 14 residues long. V lost 2 bases to trimming and J lost 3 bases; unmatched junction nucleotides: 4. CDR1 is SGHDT and CDR2 is YYEEEE in the germline V gene.

The V and J genes are TRBV6-5 and TRBJ2-2; 7 positions agree with TRBD1. V shed 4 bases, J shed 4 bases, and the junction held 3 bases outside the gene matches. CDR3 size: 14 residues. Per the germline V gene, CDR1 is MNHEY and CDR2 is SVGAGI. The CDR3 here is CASSSRGTTGELFF. In nucleotides, the CDR3 is TGTGCCAGCAGTTCCAGGGGGACCACCGGGGAGCTGTTTTTT.

The gene calls are TRBV19 and TRBJ2-1, with TRBD1 as a possible D gene (5 bases). V was trimmed by 5 bases and J by 7 bases, leaving 15 bases between them. The CDR3 consists of 14 residues. Germline assignment: CDR1 LNHDA and CDR2 SQIVND (reference sequence). This CDR3 reads CASSVKGFANEQFF. In DNA form, the CDR3 reads TGTGCCAGTAGTGTAAAGGGGTTCGCGAATGAGCAGTTCTTC.

J is TRBJ1-2 and V is TRBV6-5; a possible D gene is TRBD1 (6 bases). CDR1 is MNHEY, CDR2 SVGAGI, per germline. The CDR3 is 14 amino acids. The V end lost 7 bases, the J end lost 1 base, and 13 bases lay between the germline ends. In nucleotides, the CDR3 is TGTGCCAGCATCCCCCAACAGGGTAACTATGGCTACACCTTC. It translates to CASIPQQGNYGYTF.

V usage is TRBV28 and J usage is TRBJ1-5; possible D gene TRBD1, 6 bases. Germline CDR1 is MDHEN and CDR2 is SYDVKM. The V gene lost 5 bases and the J gene lost 7 bases, with 18 bases spanning the gap. CDR3 length: 15 residues. The CDR3 loop is CASSPGGGDAQPQHF. Written as DNA, the CDR3 is TGTGCCAGCAGTCCGGGTGGGGGCGATGCACAGCCCCAGCATTTT.